Described below is a single T cell receptor beta chain sequence and its context. Its antigen is still unknown. This may come from a read error, since a much larger clone is one base off. From the cysteine up to the phenylalanine, the CDR3 has a length of 13 residues. Only the CDR3 part of the read is kept: 39 bases, read in frame from the first base. V lost 2 bases and J lost 8 bases; the stretch between them is 11 bases long. The germline V gene yields SGHRS for CDR1 and YFSETQ for CDR2. The data were obtained in a study of identical twins (dated by TCRdb to 2016 to 2018). Context from the whole study: To test whether fetal clonotypes persist, this study deep-sequenced TCR alpha and beta repertoires from monozygotic twins, from unrelated adults of various ages, and from cord blood. Replicate twin experiments were performed at different times using different library preparation protocols to rule out contamination.

Broader findings and caveats from the paper: Fewer insertions were carried by abundant cord blood beta clonotypes, a similar but weaker trend appeared in young adult naive repertoires, and no such trend appeared in memory repertoires. Compared with coincidental sharing between unrelated individuals, out-of-frame TCR alpha sequences shared between twins had an excess of sequences with low generation probability. Invariant T cells such as MAIT and iNKT could partly confound zero-insertion analyses, though diverse VJ usage argued against this for most clonotypes. Excess twin sharing in beta out-of-frame sequences was weaker because fewer shared sequences lowered the signal-to-noise ratio. Because the same donors could not be followed over many years, the conclusions depended on cross-sectional statistical analysis. Recombination models systematically underestimated out-of-frame TCR alpha sharing in monozygotic twins but agreed with sharing between unrelated individuals.

All donors were healthy Caucasians. Miltenyi CD45RO+ enrichment and human naive T-cell isolation kits were used to isolate memory (CD45RO+) and naive T cells from PBMC. The library was prepared using 5' RACE. Sequencer: Illumina HiSeq 2000. Template switching added a universal primer binding site, and the final cDNA carried a unique molecular identifier that allowed TCR cDNA molecules to be counted accurately. First-strand cDNA for TCR alpha and beta chains was synthesized from specific primers in the conserved constant-segment region. To control for contamination, every cDNA library carried two barcodes: a SMART-Mk sample barcode plus Illumina barcodes. TruSeq adapter sequences, together with Illumina sample barcodes, were added in two successive PCR steps. The TCR alpha and beta cDNA libraries were sequenced on the Illumina HiSeq platform using custom primers. From the authors' description of their analysis: Raw reads were processed with MiGEC to extract unique molecular identifiers, and MiXCR was used to determine CDR3 positions. Recombination models were inferred per individual with the repgenHMM and IGoR tools using an EM algorithm. Shared clonotypes were analyzed with the tcR package in R, and sharing was normalized by the product of cloneset sizes. To study raw recombination without the effects of thymic and clonal selection, out-of-frame nonproductive sequences were analyzed. TCRdb took the public reads, trimmed them with fastp at Q25, ran MiXCR for clone calling and kept in-frame beta chains. Here each entry gathers all rows of one CDR3 protein and keeps the most common genes and DNA. TCRdb, not the authors, supplied the V and J calls. This sample is represented by about 210,000 distinct CDR3 sequences; roughly 9.4% of them were singletons. The top ten hold just over 5% of the sample.

Specimen: memory (CD45RO+) T cells sorted from blood. Interpreted using the paper, the cell subset or site label stands for: CD45RO+ enriched T cells. The receptor was isolated from a woman aged 18-29 years in good health. The V and J genes are TRBV5-1 and TRBJ2-1, with an unclear D gene assignment. The DNA sequence is TGCGCCAGCAGCTTCGACCTCTTCGATGAGCAGTTCTTC. Translated, this gives CASSFDLFDEQFF.